The clone carrying this T cell receptor (beta chain) was detected once. Its specificity is not known. Extracted from the samples, RNA was reverse transcribed into cDNA to serve as the sequencing template. Using immunoSEQ multiplex PCR, the repertoire was profiled, and TCRdb retains in-frame clones only, with some absent. The sample has about 160,000 clones; under 70% are singletons. This entry comes from a study of CD8+ T cells in alopecia areata. V lost 1 base, J lost 5 bases, and 6 bases stayed unmatched. The germline gives CDR1 GTSNPN, CDR2 SVGIG (reference sequence). This CDR3 contains 14 residues. Study results and caveats: Clonality in lesional scalp, especially alopecia totalis/universalis, exceeded that of normal scalp.

Regarding treatment: oral pan-JAK inhibitor, 5-10 mg twice daily. The starting material was CD4+ T cells sorted from blood, obtained at week 4, from a patient treated with tofacitinib. The J gene is TRBJ2-5, the V gene TRBV30; 8 bases fit TRBD1. The TCR comes from a human donor with alopecia areata. This CDR3 reads CAWSGSRGRETQYF. The CDR3 DNA follows: TGTGCCTGGAGTGGTTCCAGGGGGCGGGAGACCCAGTACTTC.